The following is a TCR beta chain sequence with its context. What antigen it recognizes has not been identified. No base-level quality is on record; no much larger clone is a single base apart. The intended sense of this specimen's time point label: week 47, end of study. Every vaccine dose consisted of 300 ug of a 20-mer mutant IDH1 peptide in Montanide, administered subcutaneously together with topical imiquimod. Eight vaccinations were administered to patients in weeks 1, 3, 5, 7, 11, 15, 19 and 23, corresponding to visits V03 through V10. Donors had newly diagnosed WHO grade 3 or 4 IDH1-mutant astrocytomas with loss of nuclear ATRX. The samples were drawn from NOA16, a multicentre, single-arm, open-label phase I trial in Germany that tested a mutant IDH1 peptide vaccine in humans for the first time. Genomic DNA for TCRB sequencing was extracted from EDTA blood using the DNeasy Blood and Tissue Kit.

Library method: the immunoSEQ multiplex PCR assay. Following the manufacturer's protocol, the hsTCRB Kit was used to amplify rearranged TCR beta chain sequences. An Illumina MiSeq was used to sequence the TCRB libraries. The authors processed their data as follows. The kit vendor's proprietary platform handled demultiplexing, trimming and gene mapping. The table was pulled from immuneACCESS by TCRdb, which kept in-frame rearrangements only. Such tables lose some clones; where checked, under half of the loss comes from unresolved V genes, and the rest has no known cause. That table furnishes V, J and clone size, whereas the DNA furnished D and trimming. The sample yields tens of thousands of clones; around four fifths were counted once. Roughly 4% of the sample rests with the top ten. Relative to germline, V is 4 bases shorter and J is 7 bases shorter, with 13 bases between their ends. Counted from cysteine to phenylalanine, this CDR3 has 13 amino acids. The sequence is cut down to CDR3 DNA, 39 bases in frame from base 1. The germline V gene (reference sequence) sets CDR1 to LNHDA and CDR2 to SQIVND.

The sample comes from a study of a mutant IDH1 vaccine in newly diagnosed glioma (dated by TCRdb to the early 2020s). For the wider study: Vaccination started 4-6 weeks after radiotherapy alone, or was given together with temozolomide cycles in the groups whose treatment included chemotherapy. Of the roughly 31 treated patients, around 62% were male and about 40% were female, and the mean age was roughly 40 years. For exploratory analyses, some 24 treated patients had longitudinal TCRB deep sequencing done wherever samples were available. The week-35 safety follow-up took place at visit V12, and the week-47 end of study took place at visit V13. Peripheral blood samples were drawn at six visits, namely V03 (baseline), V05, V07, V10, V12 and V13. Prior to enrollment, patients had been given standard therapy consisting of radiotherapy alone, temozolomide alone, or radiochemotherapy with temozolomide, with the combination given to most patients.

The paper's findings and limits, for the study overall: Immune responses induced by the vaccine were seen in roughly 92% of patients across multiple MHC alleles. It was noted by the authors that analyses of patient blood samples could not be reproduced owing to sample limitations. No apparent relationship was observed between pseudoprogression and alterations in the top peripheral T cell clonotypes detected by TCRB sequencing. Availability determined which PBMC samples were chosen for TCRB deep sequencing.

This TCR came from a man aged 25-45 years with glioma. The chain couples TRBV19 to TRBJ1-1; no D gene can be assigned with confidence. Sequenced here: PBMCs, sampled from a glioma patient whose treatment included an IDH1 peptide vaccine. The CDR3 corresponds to CASSNVGRGEAFF. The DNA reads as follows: TGTGCCAGTAGTAACGTGGGCCGGGGTGAAGCTTTCTTT.